What follows are 23 T cell receptor beta chains derived from one specimen sequenced in a study of blood T cells in healthy people across ages. The use of a sample-barcoded 5' primer and a J-beta primer mix characterized a second PCR of about 7 to 12 cycles. TCRdb used MiXCR to reprocess the 5' RACE reads, holding one entry per CDR3 protein. The sample includes around 870,000 distinct CDR3 sequences, 29% of them seen just once. The sample comprised blood. These receptors all stem from a woman of 80 years or more in good health.

V gene TRBV30 combines with J gene TRBJ1-1; D is unclear. Per the germline V gene, CDR1 is GTSNPN and CDR2 is SVGIG (reference sequence). This CDR3 has 12 residues. Trimming removed 2 bases from V and 4 bases from J, with 8 bases in between. The CDR3 region has the DNA TGTGCCTGGAGTTTGGGAGGCACTGAAGCTTTCTTT. It encodes CAWSLGGTEAFF.

The rearrangement joins TRBV6-5 to TRBJ1-2, with D possibly matching TRBD1 (5 bases). V lost 2 bases and J 5 bases, leaving 15 bases between the germline ends. The CDR3 spans 15 residues. Looked up from germline, CDR1 is MNHEY and CDR2 is SVGAGI. This CDR3 is CASSYDASGGYGYTF. CDR3 nucleotides: TGTGCCAGCAGTTACGACGCGTCGGGGGGGTATGGCTACACCTTC.

This clonotype was found many times. This chain joins TRBV20-1 and TRBJ2-1; either TRBD1 or TRBD2 may supply D (5 bases each). The germline V gene encodes CDR1 DFQATT and CDR2 SNEGSKA (reference sequence). The CDR3 covers 15 residues. Trimming pared 0 bases from V and 6 bases from J, leaving 15 bases between. The CDR3 spells CSARDGGVGSNEQFF. The CDR3 DNA reads as TGCAGTGCTAGAGATGGGGGAGTAGGGTCCAATGAGCAGTTCTTC.

V and J are TRBV27 and TRBJ2-1; 14 bases are a match to TRBD2. The length of the CDR3 is 17 residues. The germline gives CDR1 MNHEY, CDR2 SMNVEV (reference sequence). Trimming at V came to 6 bases and at J to 0 bases, leaving 4 bases not matched to a gene. CDR3 nucleotide sequence: TGTGCCAGCAGCGGGGGGACTAGCGGGAGCTCCTACAATGAGCAGTTCTTC. Translated: CASSGGTSGSSYNEQFF.

This clonotype was seen many times. This chain connects TRBV20-1 to TRBJ2-1, with 9 nucleotides matching TRBD1. This CDR3 region has 16 residues. J lost 7 bases, V lost 5 bases, and 15 bases had no gene match. Germline V lookup: CDR1 DFQATT, CDR2 SNEGSKA (reference sequence). The CDR3 protein is CSAPDRGTRGGNEQFF. Written as DNA, the CDR3 is TGCAGTGCTCCCGACAGGGGGACTCGAGGTGGGAATGAGCAGTTCTTC.

The CDR3 sequence is CASSLRQAWQPQHF. The CDR3 DNA reads as TGCGCCAGCAGCTTGAGACAGGCGTGGCAGCCCCAGCATTTT. This rearrangement joins TRBV5-1 to TRBJ1-5; D might be TRBD1 (6 bases). Between the trimmed V and J ends, which lost 1 base and 7 bases, there was a span of 12 bases. The germline CDR1 and CDR2 sequences are SGHRS and YFSETQ. The CDR3 totals 14 residues.

As regards this clonotype: With a much larger clone just one base away, this may be a read error. The V and J genes are TRBV5-1 and TRBJ2-6; possible D gene TRBD1, 5 bases. Germline V gene lookup returns CDR1 SGHRS and CDR2 YFSETQ. This CDR3 region has 15 residues. The CDR3 is CAGSLSGTGANVLTF. For the CDR3, the DNA is TGCGCCGGCAGCTTGTCAGGGACTGGGGCCAACGTCCTGACTTTC. Full variable domain (outside the CDR3, taken from reference TRBV5-1 and TRBJ2-6): KAGVTQTPRYLIKTRGQQVTLSCSPISGHRSVSWYQQTPGQGLQFLFEYFSETQRNKGNFPGRFSGRQFSNSRSEMNVSTLELGDSALYLCAGSLSGTGANVLTFGAGSRLTVL.

This clonotype was observed many times. The rearrangement links TRBV20-1 to TRBJ2-1, with TRBD2 matching 12 bases. This CDR3 contains 14 residues. Germline V gives CDR1 DFQATT, CDR2 SNEGSKA (reference sequence). The junction had 8 bases not matched to a gene; V was cut back by 6 bases and J by 8 bases. The CDR3 spells CSATLAGGRYEQFF. The CDR3 DNA reads TGCAGTGCCACCCTAGCGGGGGGGCGGTATGAGCAGTTCTTC.

This clonotype has ten or more counts. The rearrangement joins TRBV28 to TRBJ2-5; D may match TRBD1 or TRBD2 (5 bases each). V gave up 3 bases and J gave up 2 bases, with 16 bases separating them. Germline CDR1 and CDR2: MDHEN and SYDVKM. The CDR3 is made up of 16 amino acids. CDR3 nucleotide sequence: TGTGCCAGCAGTTTGGGCAACGGGGCCGGGCAAGAGACCCAGTACTTC. As protein: CASSLGNGAGQETQYF.

This clonotype has a count of ten or more. This chain connects TRBV7-2 to TRBJ1-2, with D perhaps matching TRBD1 (6 bases). The CDR3 extends over 13 amino acids. Per the germline V gene, CDR1 is SGHTA and CDR2 is FQGNSA. V shed 3 bases and J shed 4 bases, with 9 bases lying between them. CDR3 in DNA: TGTGCCAGCAGCTTCGCAGGGGTCTATGGCTACACCTTC. It translates to CASSFAGVYGYTF.

The table lists this clonotype with a count of one. This chain joins TRBV7-2 and TRBJ2-4; weak D call: TRBD1 (5 bases). Matching the DNA end better, TRBJ2-7 makes the J call doubtful. The CDR3 loop spans 13 amino acids. The germline V gene has CDR1 SGHTA and CDR2 FQGNSA. The CDR3, as DNA: TGTGCCAGCAGTCCGTGGACACGAGGCGAGCAGTACTTC. Protein: CASSPWTRGEQYF.

Only a few counts were recorded for this clonotype. This chain uses TRBV5-1 with TRBJ1-1; D is possibly TRBD1 (5 bases). CDR1 and CDR2 from the germline V gene are SGHRS and YFSETQ. V was pared by 2 bases and J by 1 base, with 9 bases between. This CDR3 is built from 14 residues. The CDR3: CASSFTQGNTEAFF. CDR3 nucleotides: TGCGCCAGCAGCTTTACCCAGGGGAACACTGAAGCTTTCTTT.

About this clonotype itself: Since a much larger clone is just one base distant, this may be a read error. This sequence joins TRBV10-3 and TRBJ2-4; 11 nucleotides line up with TRBD2. This CDR3 spans 16 amino acids. Germline CDR1 ENHRY, CDR2 SYGVKD. CDR3 amino acids: CAISDSLAGGKNIQHF. CDR3 nucleotides: TGTGCCATCAGTGACTCGCTAGCGGGGGGAAAAAACATTCAGCACTTC.

Many counts were recorded for this clonotype. J is TRBJ2-3 and V is TRBV5-5; D ambiguous. The CDR3 totals 14 residues. Germline V gene data show CDR1 as SGHKS and CDR2 as YYEKEE (reference sequence). V lost 4 bases, J lost 6 bases, and 15 bases lay in between. Here the CDR3 DNA reads TGTGCCAGCAGCCCTGAACATGGGTCCGATACGCAGTATTTT. It encodes CASSPEHGSDTQYF.

This clonotype showed up many times. This rearrangement joins TRBV6-2 or TRBV6-3 to TRBJ2-7, with TRBD1 as a possible D gene (6 bases). CDR3 length equals 16 residues. Trimming stripped 4 bases from V and 3 bases from J, with 19 bases between. CDR1 is MNHEY, CDR2 SVGEGT, per germline. CDR3 loop: CASSFLPGVLIYEQYF. The DNA for the CDR3 is TGTGCCAGCAGTTTTCTTCCAGGGGTGTTGATCTACGAGCAGTACTTC.

The chain is built from TRBV7-9 and TRBJ2-3; D not resolved. Germline CDR1 and CDR2: SEHNR and FQNEAQ (reference sequence). The V gene lost 5 bases and the J gene lost 4 bases, with 16 bases spanning the gap. The CDR3 has 15 amino acids. DNA for the CDR3: TGTGCCAGCAGCGAGGCCCTAGTGGGGTCAGATACGCAGTATTTT. This sequence encodes CASSEALVGSDTQYF.

The chain joins TRBV20-1 to TRBJ2-3; no clear D gene. The CDR3 spans 11 residues. Germline CDR1 DFQATT, CDR2 SNEGSKA (reference sequence). The V gene lost 1 base and the J gene lost 8 bases, with 7 bases spanning the gap. The CDR3 here is CSARGSPTQYF. CDR3 DNA: TGCAGTGCTAGAGGTAGTCCTACGCAGTATTTT.

This clonotype was found many times. The V and J genes are TRBV20-1 and TRBJ2-7, with TRBD1 matching 9 bases. Germline V gene sequence: CDR1 DFQATT, CDR2 SNEGSKA (reference sequence). The CDR3 length is 14 residues. The junction had 6 bases not matched to a gene; V was cut back by 5 bases and J by 1 base. The CDR3 DNA follows: TGCAGTGCTGATTCGGACAGGGGTTCCTACGAGCAGTACTTC. Amino acid sequence: CSADSDRGSYEQYF.

The sample holds many counts of this clonotype. The V and J genes are TRBV2 and TRBJ2-5; the D gene is possibly TRBD2 (6 bases). The CDR3 sequence is 14 residues long. Trimming cost V 0 bases and J 10 bases, with 15 bases left between them. Looked up from germline, CDR1 is SNHLY and CDR2 is FYNNEI. CDR3: CASSEAGGDRDQYF. Here the CDR3 DNA reads TGTGCCAGCAGTGAAGCGGGGGGTGATCGAGACCAGTACTTC.

At least ten counts were recorded for this clonotype. The rearrangement links TRBV7-4 to TRBJ2-3, with D maybe TRBD1 (6 bases). Germline V gene lookup returns CDR1 SGHVT and CDR2 SQSDAQ. V lost 5 bases to trimming and J lost 7 bases, with 22 bases between them. CDR3 length: 16 amino acids. The CDR3 is CASSRNTLDRTYTQYF. In DNA, the CDR3 is TGTGCCAGCAGCCGGAATACCCTGGACAGAACCTATACGCAGTATTTT.

This chain joins TRBV12-3 or TRBV12-4 and TRBJ1-2, with D unclear. The V end lost 8 bases, the J end lost 2 bases, and 9 bases lay between the germline ends. This CDR3 has 12 residues. DNA of the CDR3: TGTGCCAGCCGCCTTCTCAACTATGGCTACACCTTC. Translated: CASRLLNYGYTF.

The gene calls are TRBV2 and TRBJ1-2, with a weak D call TRBD1 (5 bases). CDR1 and CDR2 from the germline V gene are SNHLY and FYNNEI. CDR3 size: 13 residues. Trimming removed 4 bases at V and 4 bases at J, with 10 bases between. The CDR3 here is CASSVQGPYGYTF. The DNA of the CDR3 is TGTGCCAGCAGTGTGCAGGGCCCCTATGGCTACACCTTC.

J is TRBJ1-2 and V is TRBV4-2; 8 bases agree with TRBD1. CDR3 length equals 15 residues. J was trimmed by 2 bases and V by 4 bases; bases with no gene match: 6. Per germline, CDR1 LGHNA and CDR2 YNFKEQ. CDR3 in amino acids: CASSRDRGPNYGYTF. CDR3 coding DNA: TGTGCCAGCAGCCGTGACAGGGGACCCAACTATGGCTACACCTTC.